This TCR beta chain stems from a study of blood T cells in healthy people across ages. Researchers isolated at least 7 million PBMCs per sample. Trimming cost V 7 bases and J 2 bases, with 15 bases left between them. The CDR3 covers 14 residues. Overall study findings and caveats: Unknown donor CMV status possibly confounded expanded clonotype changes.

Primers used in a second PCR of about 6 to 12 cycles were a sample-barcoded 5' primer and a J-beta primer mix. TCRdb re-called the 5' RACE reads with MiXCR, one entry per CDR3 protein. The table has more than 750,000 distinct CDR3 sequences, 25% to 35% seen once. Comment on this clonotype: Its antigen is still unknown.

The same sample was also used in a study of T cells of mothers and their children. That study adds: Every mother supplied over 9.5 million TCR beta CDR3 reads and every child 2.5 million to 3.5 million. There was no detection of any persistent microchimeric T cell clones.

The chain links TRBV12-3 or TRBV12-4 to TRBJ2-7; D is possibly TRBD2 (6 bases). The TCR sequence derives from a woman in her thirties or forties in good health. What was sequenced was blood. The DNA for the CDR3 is TGTGCCAGCACCCAAGGGGAGGATACCTACGAGCAGTACTTC. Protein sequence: CASTQGEDTYEQYF.